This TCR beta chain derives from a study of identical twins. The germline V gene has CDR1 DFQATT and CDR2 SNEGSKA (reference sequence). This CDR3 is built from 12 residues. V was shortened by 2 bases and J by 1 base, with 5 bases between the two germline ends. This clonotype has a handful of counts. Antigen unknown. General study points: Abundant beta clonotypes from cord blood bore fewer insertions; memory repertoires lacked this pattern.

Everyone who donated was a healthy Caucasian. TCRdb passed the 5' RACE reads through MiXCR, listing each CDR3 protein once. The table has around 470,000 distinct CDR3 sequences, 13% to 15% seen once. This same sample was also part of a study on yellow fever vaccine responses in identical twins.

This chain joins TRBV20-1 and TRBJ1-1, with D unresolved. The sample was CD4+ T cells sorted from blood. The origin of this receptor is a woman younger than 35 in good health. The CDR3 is CSARHGNTEAFF. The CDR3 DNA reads TGCAGTGCTAGACACGGGAACACTGAAGCTTTCTTT.